Following are 25 T cell receptor beta chains from one sample sequenced in a study of Ad26.COV2.S vaccination and SARS-CoV-2 variants. Repertoires were generated with immunoSEQ multiplex PCR, while TCRdb's copy carries only in-frame clones and drops some. The repertoire holds 350,000 to 450,000 clones, about 92% seen once, with 3.5% to 4.5% in the top ten. The specimen comprised peripheral blood, sampled after recovery from COVID-19. Receptor source: a human donor who had recovered from COVID-19.

The chain has TRBV12-5 and TRBJ1-4; D not resolved. Trimming stripped 1 base from V and 8 bases from J, with 14 bases between. The length of the CDR3 is 15 residues. CDR1 and CDR2 (germline): LGHNT, FRNRAP. The CDR3 coding sequence is TGTGCTAGTGGTTTGGGCGCCGGCACCCTGGAAAAACTGTTTTTT. It is translated as CASGLGAGTLEKLFF.

V and J are TRBV2 and TRBJ2-5; D may be TRBD1 or TRBD2 (6 bases each). The ends were cut back, 3 bases at V and 7 bases at J, with 15 bases in the middle. The germline gives CDR1 SNHLY, CDR2 FYNNEI. The CDR3 totals 14 residues. The CDR3 nucleotides are TGTGCCAGCAGTGAGGCAGCCGGAGGGGGGACCCAGTACTTC. Residues: CASSEAAGGGTQYF.

The genes are TRBV20-1 and TRBJ2-7; D is ambiguous. Germline-derived CDR1 and CDR2 are DFQATT and SNEGSKA (reference sequence). The CDR3 is 12 amino acids. Trimming shortened V by 3 bases and J by 0 bases, and 6 bases separated the two germline ends. The CDR3 DNA is TGCAGTGCTAGTCTAAGCTCCTACGAGCAGTACTTC. Translated, it gives CSASLSSYEQYF.

This clone was seen a few times. The genes are TRBV10-1 and TRBJ1-5, with D possibly matching TRBD1 (6 bases). CDR3 length: 13 amino acids. Trimming left V 3 bases short and J 5 bases short, with 8 bases between. Germline CDR1 reads WNHNN; CDR2 reads SYGVQD (reference sequence). CDR3 loop: CASSDRGDQPQHF. CDR3 coding DNA: TGCGCCAGCAGTGACAGGGGCGATCAGCCCCAGCATTTT.

This chain links TRBV4-1 with TRBJ2-2, with 8 bases aligning to TRBD2. Trimming at V came to 0 bases and at J to 1 base, leaving 4 bases not matched to a gene. Germline V gene data show CDR1 as MGHRA and CDR2 as YSYEKL. There are 17 residues in the CDR3. The CDR3 loop reads CASSQEGGLENTGELFF. The CDR3 DNA reads TGCGCCAGCAGCCAAGAAGGGGGACTAGAGAACACCGGGGAGCTGTTTTTT.

The gene calls are TRBV5-8 and TRBJ1-2, with 7 bases aligning to TRBD1. Looked up from germline, CDR1 is SGHTS and CDR2 is YDEGEE. The CDR3 totals 15 residues. The ends lost 0 bases at V and 5 bases at J; junction bases unmatched: 7. The CDR3 is CASSLATGLWYGYTF. CDR3 bases: TGTGCCAGCAGCTTGGCGACAGGGCTTTGGTATGGCTACACCTTC. Full variable domain (remainder filled in from reference TRBV5-8 and TRBJ1-2): EAGVTQSPTHLIKTRGQQATLRCSPISGHTSVYWYQQALGLGLQFLLWYDEGEERNRGNFPPRFSGRQFPNYSSELNVNALELEDSALYLCASSLATGLWYGYTFGSGTRLTVV.

The genes are TRBV6-1 and TRBJ1-2; D unresolved. V lost 2 bases, J lost 4 bases, and 11 bases lay in between. CDR3 size: 14 residues. Germline CDR1 MNHNS, CDR2 SASEGT. For the CDR3, the DNA is TGTGCCAGCAGTGAATATATGGGGAGCTATGGCTACACCTTC. As protein: CASSEYMGSYGYTF.

The chain has TRBV19 and TRBJ2-2; no definite D call. Trimming cost V 5 bases and J 6 bases, with 10 bases left between them. Germline V lookup: CDR1 LNHDA, CDR2 SQIVND (reference sequence). The CDR3 sequence is 13 residues long. CDR3 protein: CASSDGLPGELFF. CDR3 coding DNA: TGTGCCAGTAGTGACGGCCTCCCCGGGGAGCTGTTTTTT.

V and J are TRBV7-8 and TRBJ1-5; D is unclear. Germline assignment: CDR1 SGHVS and CDR2 FQNEAQ. Between the trimmed V and J ends, which lost 2 bases and 4 bases, there was a span of 18 bases. The CDR3 totals 17 residues. The CDR3 DNA reads TGTGCCAGCAGCTTATCGCGGTGGAGGGCCCCTAATCAGCCCCAGCATTTT. This gives the protein CASSLSRWRAPNQPQHF.

The gene calls are TRBV6-2 or TRBV6-3 and TRBJ1-1; D is perhaps TRBD1 (6 bases). The V end was cut by 0 bases, the J end by 4 bases, with 15 bases between. CDR1 is MNHEY, CDR2 SVGEGT, per germline. The CDR3 length is 16 residues. CDR3 protein: CASSYSSRGGGTEAFF. The CDR3 DNA sequence: TGTGCCAGCAGTTACTCGTCAAGGGGGGGTGGCACTGAAGCTTTCTTT.

The chain couples TRBV6-4 to TRBJ2-7; D may be TRBD1 (6 bases). V was clipped by 5 bases and J by 6 bases, with 14 bases between them. This CDR3 spans 13 amino acids. From germline, CDR1 is MRHNA and CDR2 SNTAGT. The CDR3 loop reads CASSKTGTGEQYF. The CDR3, as DNA: TGTGCCAGCAGTAAAACAGGGACCGGCGAGCAGTACTTC.

The gene calls are TRBV21-1 and TRBJ2-7; the table's D call of TRBD2 was not tested on the DNA. TRBV21-1 is an annotated pseudogene. The CDR3 has 15 amino acids. The CDR3 loop reads CASSKPPGKPYEQYF. The DNA for the CDR3 is TGTGCCAGCAGCAAACCCCCGGGAAAACCCTACGAGCAGTACTTC.

The chain is built from TRBV7-8 and TRBJ1-4; 8 bases line up with TRBD1. Germline CDR1 SGHVS, CDR2 FQNEAQ. V lost 3 bases, J lost 8 bases, and 8 bases stayed unmatched. CDR3 length: 15 amino acids. The CDR3 nucleotides read TGTGCCAGCAGCTTGACGACAGGGGCCTCAGAAAAACTGTTTTTT. It is translated as CASSLTTGASEKLFF.

This sequence joins TRBV5-1 and TRBJ1-1, with TRBD1 identical over 11 bases. V lost 0 bases and J lost 6; bases outside the gene matches: 4. CDR3 size: 15 residues. The germline V gene has CDR1 SGHRS and CDR2 YFSETQ. CDR3 sequence: CASSLVGTGGPEAFF. The CDR3 DNA follows: TGCGCCAGCAGCTTGGTTGGGACAGGGGGGCCTGAAGCTTTCTTT.

The chain has TRBV6-2 or TRBV6-3 and TRBJ2-4; 8 bases match TRBD1. The CDR3 totals 17 residues. Losses at the gene ends were 5 bases for V and 1 base for J; bases not matched to a gene: 10. Germline CDR1 MNHEY, CDR2 SVGEGT. Here the CDR3 DNA reads TGTGCCAGCAGTAAGACAGGGGCCAAGGGGGCCAAAAACATTCAGTACTTC. Residues: CASSKTGAKGAKNIQYF.

This chain uses TRBV19 with TRBJ1-1; D is uncertain. The CDR3 is made up of 13 amino acids. Germline loops: CDR1 LNHDA, CDR2 SQIVND (reference sequence). The V gene lost 6 bases and the J gene lost 7 bases, with 15 bases spanning the gap. The CDR3 DNA sequence: TGTGCCAGTAGATCTTTAGGAGCAGTTGAAGCTTTCTTT. This gives the protein CASRSLGAVEAFF.

The rearrangement uses TRBV6-5 and TRBJ1-6; D is possibly TRBD1 (6 bases). Germline CDR1 is MNHEY and CDR2 is SVGAGI. The CDR3 runs to 13 residues. With 6 bases removed from V and 9 bases from J, the gap between germline ends came to 12 bases. CDR3 amino acids: CASREGVSSPLHF. In DNA, the CDR3 is TGTGCCAGCAGGGAGGGGGTATCTTCACCCCTCCACTTT.

This chain joins TRBV24-1 and TRBJ1-4; D is undetermined. V lost 10 bases and J lost 14, with 19 bases in between. The CDR3 loop spans 12 amino acids. Germline-derived CDR1 and CDR2 are KGHDR and SFDVKD. The CDR3 bases are TGTGCCACAGGTCCGAGAAGTCCTAGGCTGTTTTTT. Translated, it gives CATGPRSPRLFF.

The gene calls are TRBV6-5 and TRBJ2-1; 7 positions agree with TRBD2. Germline V gene lookup returns CDR1 MNHEY and CDR2 SVGAGI. Unmatched junction bases numbered 5, after V lost 0 bases and J lost 6 bases. The CDR3 is made up of 15 amino acids. CDR3 residues: CASSYSGGLANEQFF. CDR3 DNA sequence: TGTGCCAGCAGTTACTCGGGGGGGTTGGCCAATGAGCAGTTCTTC.

The chain uses TRBV19 and TRBJ1-6, with D possibly matching TRBD1 (5 bases). The CDR3 is made up of 15 amino acids. CDR1 LNHDA and CDR2 SQIVND come from the germline V gene (reference sequence). V was trimmed by 9 bases and J by 0 bases, leaving 12 bases between them. CDR3: CASRVDSSYNSPLHF. The CDR3 region has the DNA TGTGCCAGCCGTGTAGACAGCTCCTATAATTCACCCCTCCACTTT.

The J gene is TRBJ2-7, the V gene TRBV19, with TRBD1 identical over 11 bases. This CDR3 region has 15 residues. J was trimmed by 4 bases and V by 2 bases; bases with no gene match: 4. Germline loops: CDR1 LNHDA, CDR2 SQIVND (reference sequence). The CDR3 DNA sequence: TGTGCCAGTAGTATAAGCGGACAGGGGGCGTACGAGCAGTACTTC. Encoded protein: CASSISGQGAYEQYF.

As to this clone: The same CDR3 also results from other DNA sequences found in this sample. The chain joins TRBV7-3 to TRBJ2-2; D is possibly TRBD1 or TRBD2 (5 bases each). Germline assignment: CDR1 SGHTA and CDR2 FQGTGA. The CDR3 runs to 14 residues. The V end lost 5 bases, the J end lost 5 bases, and 12 bases lay between the germline ends. The CDR3 coding sequence is TGTGCCAGCAGCCCTGGGGGAGCTACCGGGGAGCTGTTTTTT. Translation gives CASSPGGATGELFF.

The chain couples TRBV9 to TRBJ2-5, with D maybe TRBD2 (7 bases). This CDR3 is built from 15 residues. The ends were cut back, 2 bases at V and 4 bases at J, with 15 bases in the middle. Germline V lookup: CDR1 SGDLS, CDR2 YYNGEE. The CDR3 nucleotides are TGTGCCAGCAGCGTCTCTTCGGGGGGCACAGAGACCCAGTACTTC. This encodes CASSVSSGGTETQYF.

This clone was observed once. The chain joins TRBV4-1 to TRBJ2-2, with TRBD2 matching over 11 bases. The CDR3 has 17 amino acids. The V gene's germline CDR1 is MGHRA and CDR2 YSYEKL. The J segment lost 5 bases and the V segment lost 1 base, leaving 6 bases of the junction unmatched. CDR3 nucleotides: TGCGCCAGCAGCCAAGGGATAGCGGGGGGGAGGACCGGGGAGCTGTTTTTT. As protein: CASSQGIAGGRTGELFF.

The gene calls are TRBV7-3 and TRBJ2-3; 12 bases map to TRBD1. V lost 1 base, J lost 6 bases, and 11 bases stayed unmatched. The CDR3 covers 18 residues. Germline values: CDR1 SGHTA, CDR2 FQGTGA. The CDR3 nucleotides read TGTGCCAGCAGCTTAATTCCGTCTGGGACAGGGGGCGTGGATACGCAGTATTTT. Protein: CASSLIPSGTGGVDTQYF.